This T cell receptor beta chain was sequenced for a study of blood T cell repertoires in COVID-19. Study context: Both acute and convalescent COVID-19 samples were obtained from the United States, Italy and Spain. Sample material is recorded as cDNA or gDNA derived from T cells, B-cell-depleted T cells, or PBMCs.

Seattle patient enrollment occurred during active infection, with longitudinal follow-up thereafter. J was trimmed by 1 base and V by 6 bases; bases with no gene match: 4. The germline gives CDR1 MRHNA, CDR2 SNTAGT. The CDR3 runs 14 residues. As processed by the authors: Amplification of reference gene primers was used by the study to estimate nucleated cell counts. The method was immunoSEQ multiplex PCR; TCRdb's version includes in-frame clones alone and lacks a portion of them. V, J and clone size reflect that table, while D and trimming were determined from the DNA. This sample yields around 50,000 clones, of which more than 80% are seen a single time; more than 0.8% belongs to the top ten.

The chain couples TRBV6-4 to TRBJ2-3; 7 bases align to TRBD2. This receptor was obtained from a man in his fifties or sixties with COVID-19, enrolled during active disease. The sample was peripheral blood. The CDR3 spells CASRPRGGTDTQYF. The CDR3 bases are TGTGCCAGCAGGCCCCGGGGGGGCACAGATACGCAGTATTTT.